Given below is one T cell receptor beta chain in context. Its antigen is not known. This record comes from a study of cytomegalovirus exposure and HLA in healthy donors. The length of the CDR3 is 16 residues. Trimming at V came to 0 bases and at J to 1 base, leaving 5 bases not matched to a gene. CDR1 and CDR2 from the germline V gene are SGHNT and YYREEE (reference sequence). Study results and limitations: Cytomegalovirus status was reportedly diagnosed by the classifier with high sensitivity and specificity. As immune exposure information, only CMV serostatus was available. A later analysis by the authors found several of the most significant clusters apparently linked to common viral pathogens. Cytomegalovirus association was assigned to about 150 TCR beta chains.

PCR used 60 Vbeta primers and 13 Jbeta primers. Data came from immunoSEQ multiplex PCR; TCRdb stores just in-frame clones and leaves some out. The sample lists some 200,000 clones, 84% occurring once. This sequence joins TRBV5-4 and TRBJ2-7; TRBD2 aligns across 9 bases. This TCR was sampled from a woman in her fifties or sixties in good health and CMV-seropositive. The sample comprised PBMCs. The CDR3 here is CASSLGGSGGSYEQYF. The DNA of the CDR3 is TGTGCCAGCAGCTTGGGCGGTAGCGGGGGATCCTACGAGCAGTACTTC.